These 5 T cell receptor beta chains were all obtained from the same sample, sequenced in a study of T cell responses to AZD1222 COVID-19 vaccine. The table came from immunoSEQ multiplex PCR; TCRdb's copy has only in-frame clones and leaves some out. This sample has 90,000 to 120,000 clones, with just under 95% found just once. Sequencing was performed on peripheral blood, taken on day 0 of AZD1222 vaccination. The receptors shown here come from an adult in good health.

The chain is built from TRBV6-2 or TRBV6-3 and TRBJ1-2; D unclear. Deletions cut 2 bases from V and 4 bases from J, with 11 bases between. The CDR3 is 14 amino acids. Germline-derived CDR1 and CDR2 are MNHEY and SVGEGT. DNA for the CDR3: TGTGCCAGCAGTTACGACGGCGGGGTCTATGGCTACACCTTC. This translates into CASSYDGGVYGYTF.

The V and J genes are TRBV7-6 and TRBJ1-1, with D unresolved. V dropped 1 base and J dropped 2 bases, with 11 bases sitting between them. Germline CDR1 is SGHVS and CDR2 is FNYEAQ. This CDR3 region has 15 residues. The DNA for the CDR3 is TGTGCCAGCAGCTTAGATGACGGGGTTAACACTGAAGCTTTCTTT. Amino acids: CASSLDDGVNTEAFF.

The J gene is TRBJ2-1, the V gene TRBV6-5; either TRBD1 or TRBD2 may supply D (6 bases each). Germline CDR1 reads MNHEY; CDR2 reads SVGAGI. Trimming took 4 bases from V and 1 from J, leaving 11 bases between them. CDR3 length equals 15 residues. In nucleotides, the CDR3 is TGTGCCAGCAGTTTCACAGGGAGGTCCTACAATGAGCAGTTCTTC. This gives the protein CASSFTGRSYNEQFF.

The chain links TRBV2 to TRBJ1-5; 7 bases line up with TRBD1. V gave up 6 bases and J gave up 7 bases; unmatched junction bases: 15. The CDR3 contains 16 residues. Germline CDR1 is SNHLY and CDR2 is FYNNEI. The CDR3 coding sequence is TGTGCCAGCAGCCCTCCCCGTAGACAGGGAAGACAGCCCCAGCATTTT. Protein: CASSPPRRQGRQPQHF.

The CDR3 region is CASSGGGNSYEQYF. CDR3 in DNA: TGTGCCAGCAGTGGCGGGGGTAACTCCTACGAGCAGTACTTC. V is TRBV6-6 and J is TRBJ2-7, with TRBD2 matching 7 bases. This CDR3 has 14 amino acids. The trim removed 5 bases at V and 0 bases at J, leaving 4 bases unmatched. The germline V gene encodes CDR1 MNHNY and CDR2 SVGAGI (reference sequence).